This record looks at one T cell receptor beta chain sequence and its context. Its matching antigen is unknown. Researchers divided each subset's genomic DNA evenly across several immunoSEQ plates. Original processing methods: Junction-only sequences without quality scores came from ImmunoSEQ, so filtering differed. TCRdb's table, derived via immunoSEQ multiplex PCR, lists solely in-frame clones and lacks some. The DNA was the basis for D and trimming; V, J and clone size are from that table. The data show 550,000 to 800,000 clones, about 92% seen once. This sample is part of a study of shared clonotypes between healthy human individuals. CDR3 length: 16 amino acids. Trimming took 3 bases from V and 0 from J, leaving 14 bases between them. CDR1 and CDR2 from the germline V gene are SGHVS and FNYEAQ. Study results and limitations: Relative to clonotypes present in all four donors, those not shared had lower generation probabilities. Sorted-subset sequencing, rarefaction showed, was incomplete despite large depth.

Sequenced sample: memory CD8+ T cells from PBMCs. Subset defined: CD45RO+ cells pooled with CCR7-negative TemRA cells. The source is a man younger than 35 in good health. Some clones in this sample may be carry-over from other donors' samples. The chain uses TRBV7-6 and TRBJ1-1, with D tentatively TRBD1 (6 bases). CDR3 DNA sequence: TGTGCCAGCAGCTTTATCGCAGGGGCTCTGAACACTGAAGCTTTCTTT. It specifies CASSFIAGALNTEAFF.